This TCR beta chain was recovered during a study of T cells in Graves' hyperthyroidism and ophthalmopathy. This CDR3 spans 15 amino acids. Germline assignment: CDR1 MNHEY and CDR2 SVGAGI. The germline V and J ends were trimmed by 7 bases and 5 bases, with 20 bases remaining between them. Patients were excluded because of uncontrolled infection, other autoimmune disease, pregnancy or lactation. Clinical symptoms, serum thyroxine, TRAb, thyroid ultrasound and orbital computed tomography established diagnosis. From 10 ml of fresh peripheral blood, PBMCs were isolated. The CDR3 regions of TCR beta were amplified from RNA transcripts. TCR CDR3 regions were first amplified by RT-PCR with HTBI primers. TCRdb reprocessed the multiplex PCR reads via MiXCR and lists one record per CDR3 protein. The data hold about 620,000 distinct CDR3 sequences, with around 16% observed a single time.

Material: blood. This TCR derives from a woman in her 30s with Graves' hyperthyroidism. The rearrangement links TRBV6-5 to TRBJ2-5; D might be TRBD1 (7 bases). CDR3 sequence reads: CASTLWDSRGETQYF. Written as DNA, the CDR3 is TGTGCCAGCACTTTATGGGACAGCCGGGGGGAGACCCAGTACTTC.